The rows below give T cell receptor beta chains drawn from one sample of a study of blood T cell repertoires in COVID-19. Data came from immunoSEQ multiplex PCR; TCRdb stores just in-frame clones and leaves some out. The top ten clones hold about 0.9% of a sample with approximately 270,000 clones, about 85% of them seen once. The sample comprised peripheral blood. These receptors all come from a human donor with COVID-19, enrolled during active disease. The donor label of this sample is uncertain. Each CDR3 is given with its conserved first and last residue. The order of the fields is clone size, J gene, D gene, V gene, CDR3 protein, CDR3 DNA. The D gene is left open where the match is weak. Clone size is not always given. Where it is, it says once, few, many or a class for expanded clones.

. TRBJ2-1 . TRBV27 CATEGHNEQFF TGTGCCACCGAGGGCCACAATGAGCAGTTCTTC
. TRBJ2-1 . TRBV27 CASSPTSSLYNEQFF TGTGCCAGCAGTCCCACTAGTTCCCTCTACAATGAGCAGTTCTTC
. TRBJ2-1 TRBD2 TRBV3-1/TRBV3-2 CASSQVSPSGPYNEQFF TGTGCCAGCAGCCAAGTATCACCTAGCGGGCCTTACAATGAGCAGTTCTTC
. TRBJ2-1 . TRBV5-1 CASSLLPLAGNYNEQFF TGCGCCAGCAGCTTGCTCCCTCTGGCAGGGAACTACAATGAGCAGTTCTTC
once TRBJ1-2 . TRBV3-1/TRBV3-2 CASSITANYGYTF TGTGCCAGCAGCATAACAGCTAACTATGGCTACACCTTC
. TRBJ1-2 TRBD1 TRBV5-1 CASSGQGMAGYTF TGCGCCAGCAGCGGACAGGGAATGGCTGGCTACACCTTC
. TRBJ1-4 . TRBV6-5 CASSFTGTREKLFF TGTGCCAGCAGTTTCACCGGGACACGCGAAAAACTGTTTTTT
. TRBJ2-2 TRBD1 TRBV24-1 CATSDLPQGVNTGELFF TGTGCCACCAGTGATTTGCCACAGGGGGTGAACACCGGGGAGCTGTTTTTT
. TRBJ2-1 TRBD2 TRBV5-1 CASSPGLAGIEQFF TGCGCCAGCAGCCCCGGACTAGCGGGAATTGAGCAGTTCTTC
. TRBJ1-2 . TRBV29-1 CSVGGFLANYGYTF TGCAGCGTGGGGGGGTTTTTAGCTAACTATGGCTACACCTTC
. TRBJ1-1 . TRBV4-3 CASSQRPDRMNTEAFF TGCGCCAGCAGCCAACGCCCCGACAGGATGAACACTGAAGCTTTCTTT
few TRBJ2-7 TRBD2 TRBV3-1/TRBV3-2 CASSPSGSSYEQYF TGTGCCAGCAGCCCTAGCGGGAGCTCCTACGAGCAGTACTTC
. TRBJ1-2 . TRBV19 CASLDRRVGGYTF TGTGCCAGCTTAGACAGAAGGGTCGGTGGCTACACCTTC
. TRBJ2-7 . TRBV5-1 CASSPESNARGMAQYF TGCGCCAGCAGCCCGGAATCTAATGCCAGGGGTATGGCACAGTACTTC
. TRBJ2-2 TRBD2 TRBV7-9 CASSFSGRASGELFF TGTGCCAGCAGCTTCAGCGGGAGGGCCTCCGGGGAGCTGTTTTTT
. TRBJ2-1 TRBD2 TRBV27 CASGGDFRTPYNEQFF TGTGCCAGCGGGGGGGATTTTAGGACACCTTACAATGAGCAGTTCTTC
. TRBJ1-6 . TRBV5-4 CASSTQRSDSPLHF TGTGCCAGCAGCACTCAGCGATCCGATTCACCCCTCCACTTT
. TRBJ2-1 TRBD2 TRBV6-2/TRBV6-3 CASSGGSSYNEQFF TGTGCCAGCAGTGGCGGGAGCTCCTACAATGAGCAGTTCTTC
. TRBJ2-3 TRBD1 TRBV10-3 CAIRVRGPDTDTQYF TGTGCCATCAGGGTCAGGGGGCCAGACACAGATACGCAGTATTTT
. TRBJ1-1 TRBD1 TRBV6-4 CASSRTGGAEAFF TGTGCCAGCAGCCGGACAGGGGGCGCTGAAGCTTTCTTT
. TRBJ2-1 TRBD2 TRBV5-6 CASHPLAGSQGDEQFF TGTGCCAGCCACCCACTAGCGGGTTCTCAAGGGGATGAGCAGTTCTTC
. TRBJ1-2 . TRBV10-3 CAISESRESNYGYTF TGTGCCATCAGTGAGTCGCGGGAGTCTAACTATGGCTACACCTTC
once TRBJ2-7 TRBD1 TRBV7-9 CASSWNRDRGGYEQYF TGTGCCAGCAGCTGGAACCGGGACAGGGGTGGGTACGAGCAGTACTTC
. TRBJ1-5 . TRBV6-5 CASRGTSNQPQHF TGTGCCAGCAGGGGGACAAGTAATCAGCCCCAGCATTTT
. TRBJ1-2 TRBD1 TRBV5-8 CASSTEGTGGREIYGYTF TGTGCCAGCAGCACTGAGGGTACAGGGGGGCGGGAGATCTATGGCTACACCTTC
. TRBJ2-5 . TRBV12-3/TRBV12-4 CASTRGQETQYF TGTGCCAGCACCCGGGGACAAGAGACCCAGTACTTC
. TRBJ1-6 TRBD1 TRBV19 CASSTRTGGPNSPLHF TGTGCCAGTAGTACACGGACAGGGGGCCCAAATTCACCCCTCCACTTT
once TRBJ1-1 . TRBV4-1 CASKGPGHRMNTEAFF TGCGCCAGCAAAGGCCCGGGACACCGAATGAACACTGAAGCTTTCTTT
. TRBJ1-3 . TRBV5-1 CASSLDAQGSGNTIYF TGCGCCAGCAGCTTGGACGCCCAGGGATCAGGAAACACCATATATTTT
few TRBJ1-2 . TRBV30 CAWGSPGGYTF TGTGCCTGGGGGAGTCCGGGAGGCTACACCTTC
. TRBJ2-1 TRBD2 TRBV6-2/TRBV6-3 CASSTSVPKNEQFF TGTGCCAGCAGTACTAGCGTCCCGAAGAATGAGCAGTTCTTC
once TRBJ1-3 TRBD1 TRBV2 CASGQGGRFGNTIYF TGTGCCAGCGGACAGGGTGGAAGATTTGGAAACACCATATATTTT
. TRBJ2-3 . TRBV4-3 CASSQDGRETQYF TGCGCCAGCAGCCAAGATGGGCGGGAAACGCAGTATTTT
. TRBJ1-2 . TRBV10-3 CAISPLQANYGYTF TGTGCCATCAGTCCTCTACAGGCAAACTATGGCTACACCTTC
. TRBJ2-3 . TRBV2 CVAALRDSQRYF TGTGTGGCAGCGTTGCGGGACAGTCAGCGGTATTTT
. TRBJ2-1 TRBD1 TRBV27 CASSFGQGRIEQFF TGTGCCAGCAGTTTTGGACAGGGAAGGATTGAGCAGTTCTTC
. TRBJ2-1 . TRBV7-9 CASSFLWETQGPNEQFF TGTGCCAGCAGCTTTCTCTGGGAAACCCAGGGGCCCAATGAGCAGTTCTTC
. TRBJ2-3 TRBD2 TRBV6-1 CASSEWGGSDTDTQYF TGTGCCAGCAGTGAATGGGGCGGGAGCGACACAGATACGCAGTATTTT
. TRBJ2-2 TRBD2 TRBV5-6 CASSPTGGRAVTGELFF TGTGCCAGCAGCCCGACTGGCGGGAGAGCGGTCACCGGGGAGCTGTTTTTT
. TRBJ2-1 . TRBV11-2 CASSLEGSPQFF TGTGCCAGCAGCTTGGAGGGGTCTCCGCAGTTCTTC
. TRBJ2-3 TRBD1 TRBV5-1 CASSLGQGAGGTQYF TGCGCCAGCAGCTTAGGACAGGGGGCGGGAGGTACGCAGTATTTT
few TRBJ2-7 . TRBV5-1 CASSLRGGYEQYF TGCGCCAGCAGCTTGAGGGGGGGCTACGAGCAGTACTTC
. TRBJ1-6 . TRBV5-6 CASSILPGSEDPLHF TGTGCCAGCAGTATATTACCGGGCTCGGAGGATCCCCTCCACTTT
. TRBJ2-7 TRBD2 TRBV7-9 CASSLGGSGSWYEQYF TGTGCCAGCAGCTTAGGGGGCAGCGGGAGCTGGTACGAGCAGTACTTC
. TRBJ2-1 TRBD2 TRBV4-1 CASSQVGTSGRTHNEQFF TGCGCCAGCAGCCAAGTAGGAACTAGCGGGAGGACTCACAATGAGCAGTTCTTC
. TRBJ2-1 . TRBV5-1 CASSLALFLGPNEQFF TGCGCCAGCAGCTTGGCCCTTTTTCTAGGTCCCAATGAGCAGTTCTTC